Each of the 14 T cell receptor beta chains below was sequenced from the same sample in a study of blood T cell repertoires in COVID-19. The method was immunoSEQ multiplex PCR; TCRdb's version includes in-frame clones alone and lacks a portion of them. Of approximately 82,000 clones in the sample, roughly four fifths were seen once. Specimen: peripheral blood. These receptors were taken from a human donor in a cohort sampled during active COVID-19.

The rearrangement links TRBV28 to TRBJ1-3, with 7 bases lining up with TRBD1. J gave up 4 bases and V 2 bases, and 5 bases lay outside the gene matches. The germline CDR1 and CDR2 sequences are MDHEN and SYDVKM. The CDR3 is 15 amino acids. CDR3 DNA: TGTGCCAGCAGTTTACCGACAGGGTCAGGAAACACCATATATTTT. Protein: CASSLPTGSGNTIYF.

The chain recombines TRBV10-3 with TRBJ2-7; D may be TRBD2 (5 bases). This CDR3 comprises 13 residues. Trimming left V 6 bases short and J 2 bases short, with 11 bases between. Germline V CDR1 and CDR2: ENHRY, SYGVKD. CDR3 sequence (DNA): TGTGCCATCAGAACCGGGGATGCCTACGAGCAGTACTTC. Translated: CAIRTGDAYEQYF.

The chain joins TRBV5-1 to TRBJ2-3; D is perhaps TRBD1 (6 bases). Between the trimmed V and J ends, which lost 5 bases and 2 bases, there was a span of 9 bases. Germline CDR1 is SGHRS and CDR2 is YFSETQ. There are 13 residues in the CDR3. The CDR3 nucleotides are TGCGCCAGCAGGAGGGACACCACAGATACGCAGTATTTT. Residues: CASRRDTTDTQYF.

The CDR3 reads CASSLAQGQGSPLHF. DNA of the CDR3: TGTGCCAGCAGCTTAGCGCAGGGACAGGGTAGTCCTCTCCACTTT. The chain recombines TRBV7-2 with TRBJ1-6, with 9 bases identical to TRBD1. Germline V gene sequence: CDR1 SGHTA, CDR2 FQGNSA. The CDR3 runs 15 residues. V shed 0 bases and J 16 bases; nucleotides not matched to a gene: 10.

The chain couples TRBV4-1 to TRBJ1-6; D possibly corresponds to TRBD1 (5 bases). Trimming removed 0 bases at V and 9 bases at J, with 15 bases between. This CDR3 region has 16 residues. Germline V gene sequence: CDR1 MGHRA, CDR2 YSYEKL. The CDR3 region is CASSQERAGLFSPLHF. The CDR3 nucleotides are TGCGCCAGCAGCCAAGAAAGGGCAGGGCTCTTTTCACCCCTCCACTTT.

The gene calls are TRBV19 and TRBJ2-1; maybe TRBD2 (7 bases). This CDR3 comprises 15 residues. Germline V CDR1 and CDR2: LNHDA, SQIVND (reference sequence). Trimming cost V 5 bases and J 4 bases, with 15 bases left between them. The CDR3 region has the DNA TGTGCCAGTAGTCCGCGGGGGCCCCCTTACAATGAGCAGTTCTTC. Translation gives CASSPRGPPYNEQFF.

This clone occurred once. The rearrangement joins TRBV5-4 to TRBJ1-6; 8 positions match TRBD1. The V segment lost 3 bases and the J segment 7 bases; nucleotides outside the gene matches: 6. CDR3 length equals 15 residues. Looked up from germline, CDR1 is SGHNT and CDR2 is YYREEE (reference sequence). Written as DNA, the CDR3 is TGTGCCAGCAGCTACGGACAGGGTGAGAATTCACCCCTCCACTTT. It is translated as CASSYGQGENSPLHF.

This clone was detected only a few times. The chain uses TRBV24-1 and TRBJ1-2, with TRBD1 matching over 10 bases. The germline V gene has CDR1 KGHDR and CDR2 SFDVKD. Unmatched junction bases numbered 8, after V lost 9 bases and J lost 8 bases. CDR3 length equals 13 residues. The CDR3 DNA follows: TGTGCCACCTACGACAGGGGGCGGAGGGGCTACACCTTC. This encodes CATYDRGRRGYTF.

This clone came up once. The chain is built from TRBV5-1 and TRBJ2-7; TRBD2 is a possible D gene (6 bases). CDR1 and CDR2 from the germline V gene are SGHRS and YFSETQ. The V end lost 4 bases, the J end lost 5 bases, and 16 bases lay between the germline ends. The CDR3 has 14 residues. CDR3 DNA sequence: TGCGCCAGCAGCGGAGGGAATACCCACCACGAGCAGTACTTC. It translates to CASSGGNTHHEQYF.

This chain uses TRBV5-1 with TRBJ1-1, with TRBD1 as a possible D gene (6 bases). This CDR3 has 15 residues. Trimming took 6 bases from V and 0 from J, leaving 15 bases between them. Germline values: CDR1 SGHRS, CDR2 YFSETQ. The DNA of the CDR3 is TGCGCCAGCAAAGGGGACAATACGCTGAACACTGAAGCTTTCTTT. Translated: CASKGDNTLNTEAFF.

V usage is TRBV7-2 and J usage is TRBJ1-2, with TRBD1 identical over 7 bases. The CDR3 is 15 amino acids. Trimming at V came to 0 bases and at J to 4 bases, leaving 5 bases not matched to a gene. Germline V gene data show CDR1 as SGHTA and CDR2 as FQGNSA. CDR3 amino acids: CASSLASGQPYGYTF. CDR3 coding DNA: TGTGCCAGCAGCTTAGCTTCGGGACAGCCCTATGGCTACACCTTC. The full variable domain, in which reference TRBV7-2 and TRBJ1-2 provide the parts outside the CDR3, is GAGVSQSPSNKVTEKGKDVELRCDPISGHTALYWYRQSLGQGLEFLIYFQGNSAPDKSGLPSDRFSAERTGGSVSTLTIQRTQQEDSAVYLCASSLASGQPYGYTFGSGTRLTVV.

The chain carries TRBV3-1 (or the pseudogene TRBV3-2) and TRBJ1-6, with 7 bases lining up with TRBD1. The CDR3 is 14 amino acids. V was clipped by 0 bases and J by 15 bases; unmatched bases: 8. CDR1 and CDR2 (germline): LGHDT, YNNKEL (reference sequence). The CDR3: CASSQETRGQLLHF. The DNA for the CDR3 is TGTGCCAGCAGCCAAGAGACTAGGGGGCAACTCCTCCACTTT.

The J gene is TRBJ2-1, the V gene TRBV4-1, with D tentatively TRBD1 (5 bases). This CDR3 contains 15 residues. CDR1 and CDR2 from the germline V gene are MGHRA and YSYEKL. V lost 5 bases and J 8 bases, leaving 19 bases between the germline ends. In DNA, the CDR3 is TGCGCCAGCAGCGCTGGGGCAGGCCCTTGGGATGAGCAGTTCTTC. Its translation is CASSAGAGPWDEQFF.

V usage is TRBV18 and J usage is TRBJ2-3, with D possibly being TRBD2 (7 bases). The germline V gene encodes CDR1 KGHSH and CDR2 LQKENI. Trimming took 3 bases from V and 0 from J, leaving 13 bases between them. This CDR3 region has 16 residues. CDR3 loop: CASSPFGGASTDTQYF. The CDR3 nucleotides read TGTGCCAGCTCACCTTTTGGGGGGGCGAGCACAGATACGCAGTATTTT.